A selection of T cell receptor beta chains follows, all from one sample in a study of T cells in Graves' hyperthyroidism and ophthalmopathy. MiXCR was run by TCRdb on the multiplex PCR reads, yielding one entry per CDR3 protein. The profile covers around 270,000 distinct CDR3 sequences, with approximately 19% appearing a single time and just under 40% taken by the ten largest. The sequenced sample was blood. The receptor source for this set is a man in his forties or fifties with Graves' ophthalmopathy. The CDR3 runs from the conserved cysteine through the conserved F or W. D genes are given only for firm matches. The size of a clone is reported for some rows only, either as once, few or many, or as a class for expanded clones.

TRBD1	TRBV9	-	TRBJ2-7	CASSTTGALINEQYF	TGTGCCAGCAGCACCACAGGGGCCCTTATCAACGAGCAGTACTTC
TRBD1	TRBV19	-	TRBJ1-2	CASSPRTGGGFYGCTF	TGTGCCAGTAGTCCGAGGACAGGTGGTGGATTCTATGGCTGCACCTTC
-	TRBV7-3	many	TRBJ2-1	CASSLNGRITRGNEQFF	TGTGCCAGCAGCTTAAATGGTAGGATTACTAGGGGCAATGAGCAGTTCTTC
TRBD2	TRBV20-1	many	TRBJ2-1	CSARLVGLVTGEQFF	TGCAGTGCTAGATTAGTGGGACTAGTAACGGGTGAGCAGTTCTTC
-	TRBV28	few	TRBJ1-5	CASSRGGNNQPQHF	TGTGCCAGCAGCCGCGGCGGCAATAATCAGCCCCAGCATTTT
TRBD1	TRBV7-9	-	TRBJ1-4	CASSPGDRGNEKLFF	TGTGCCAGCAGCCCCGGGGACAGAGGAAATGAAAAACTGTTTTTT
TRBD1	TRBV13	-	TRBJ2-7	CASTETGQGLRQQYF	TGTGCCAGCACCGAAACCGGACAGGGGTTAAGACAGCAGTACTTC
TRBD2	TRBV10-1	-	TRBJ2-3	CASSPGTSGKGDTQYF	TGCGCCAGCAGTCCCGGGACTAGCGGGAAGGGGGATACGCAGTATTTT
TRBD2	TRBV10-3	few	TRBJ2-3	CAISESIAGEEYTQYF	TGTGCCATCAGTGAGTCGATAGCGGGAGAGGAATATACGCAGTATTTT
-	TRBV19	many	TRBJ1-5	CASAGSFNQPQHF	TGTGCCAGTGCCGGCAGTTTCAATCAGCCCCAGCATTTT
TRBD1	TRBV6-6	few	TRBJ1-5	CASSYPGGVGGSQPQHF	TGTGCCAGCAGTTACCCAGGCGGTGTAGGGGGCAGTCAGCCCCAGCATTTT
-	TRBV28	many	TRBJ2-7	CASSLSSDEQYF	TGTGCCAGCAGTTTAAGTAGCGACGAGCAGTACTTC
-	TRBV20-1	many	TRBJ2-3	CSAPRAGLSTDTQYF	TGCAGTGCCCCCAGGGCGGGCCTAAGCACAGATACGCAGTATTTT
-	TRBV28	-	TRBJ1-5	CASTSRISSNQPQHF	TGTGCCAGCACCTCCCGCATCAGTAGCAATCAGCCCCAGCATTTT
TRBD2	TRBV11-2	-	TRBJ2-1	CASSIQREGNEQFF	TGTGCCAGTAGTATCCAGCGGGAGGGGAATGAGCAGTTCTTC
TRBD2	TRBV12-3/TRBV12-4	-	TRBJ2-3	CASGTPPSSGNADTQYF	TGTGCCAGCGGCACCCCCCCCTCGAGCGGGAACGCAGATACGCAGTATTTT
-	TRBV28	many	TRBJ2-7	CASSIKTGSLLSYEQYF	TGTGCCAGCAGTATAAAAACAGGGAGCCTTCTCTCCTACGAGCAGTACTTC
-	TRBV19	-	TRBJ2-5	CASSIEADQETQYF	TGTGCCAGTAGTATAGAGGCAGACCAAGAGACCCAGTACTTC
-	TRBV9	-	TRBJ2-6	CASSARQEEDSGANVLTF	TGTGCCAGCAGCGCCCGACAGGAGGAGGACTCTGGGGCCAACGTCCTGACTTTC
TRBD1	TRBV10-1	-	TRBJ2-7	CASSELTGKRYEQYF	TGCGCCAGCAGTGAGTTGACAGGGAAAAGGTACGAGCAGTACTTC
-	TRBV29-1	few	TRBJ2-7	CSVGWTESYEQYF	TGCAGCGTCGGTTGGACAGAGAGCTACGAGCAGTACTTC
TRBD1	TRBV3-1	many	TRBJ1-2	CASSLLTGTGRIANYGYTF	TGTGCCAGCAGCCTACTGACCGGGACAGGGCGAATAGCTAACTATGGCTACACCTTC
-	TRBV7-8	few	TRBJ2-2	CASSAEPNTGELFF	TGTGCCAGCAGCGCAGAACCCAACACCGGGGAGCTGTTTTTT
TRBD2	TRBV3-1	many	TRBJ2-7	CASSLRAASGSSEQYF	TGTGCCAGCAGCCTTCGGGCCGCTAGCGGGAGTTCCGAGCAGTACTTC